The 20 T cell receptor beta chains in this list originate from one sample, sequenced in a study of OX40 agonist ivuxolimab in advanced cancers. TCRdb's table, derived via immunoSEQ multiplex PCR, lists solely in-frame clones and lacks some. The data show 60,000 to 75,000 clones, with more than 80% seen just once and roughly 13% held by the top ten. Sequenced here: CD4+ or CD8+ T cells sorted from blood, sampled in a trial of the OX40 agonist ivuxolimab. These receptors were obtained from an adult with an advanced solid tumor such as melanoma, head and neck, liver or kidney cancer.

The chain links TRBV15 to TRBJ2-7; no clear D. V lost 0 bases to trimming and J lost 2 bases, with 17 bases between them. The CDR3 contains 17 residues. Germline V CDR1 and CDR2: LNHNV, YYDKDF (reference sequence). CDR3 in amino acids: CATSRDTAQGSAYEQYF. CDR3 DNA: TGTGCCACCAGCAGAGATACAGCCCAAGGGTCGGCCTACGAGCAGTACTTC.

V usage is TRBV7-2 and J usage is TRBJ2-7; D is uncertain. The CDR3 is 14 amino acids. The germline V gene has CDR1 SGHTA and CDR2 FQGNSA. V shed 5 bases and J shed 6 bases, with 17 bases lying between them. In DNA, the CDR3 is TGTGCCAGCAGCCCCTCTCAGGAGACCTCCGAGCAGTACTTC. It codes for CASSPSQETSEQYF.

This chain joins TRBV7-3 and TRBJ2-7, with D perhaps TRBD2 (7 bases). Trimming took off 5 bases at V and 6 bases at J, with 23 bases between the two ends. CDR3 length: 16 residues. From germline, CDR1 is SGHTA and CDR2 FQGTGA. The CDR3 sequence: CASSTTGTIVTAEQYF. The CDR3 nucleotides are TGTGCCAGCAGCACCACAGGGACTATTGTTACCGCCGAGCAGTACTTC.

This sequence joins TRBV5-1 and TRBJ2-3; 7 bases are a match to TRBD2. From germline, CDR1 is SGHRS and CDR2 YFSETQ. The CDR3 has 15 residues. Unmatched junction bases numbered 7, after V lost 4 bases and J lost 2 bases. CDR3 nucleotides: TGCGCCAGCAGCGGAAGAGCGGGGCCCACAGATACGCAGTATTTT. Translating it yields CASSGRAGPTDTQYF.

The rearrangement joins TRBV11-2 to TRBJ2-3; TRBD2 aligns across 14 bases. V shed 8 bases, J shed 5 bases, and the junction held 15 bases outside the gene matches. Germline assignment: CDR1 SGHAT and CDR2 FQNNGV. The CDR3 covers 18 residues. DNA of the CDR3: TGTGCCAGCGGCTCCCCTCCGGGACTAGCGGGAGTGGGAGATACGCAGTATTTT. Translation gives CASGSPPGLAGVGDTQYF.

V and J are TRBV19 and TRBJ1-5; possibly TRBD1 for D (6 bases). Germline lookup yields CDR1 LNHDA and CDR2 SQIVND (reference sequence). V was pared by 6 bases and J by 2 bases, with 11 bases between. The CDR3 is 14 amino acids. The CDR3 loop reads CASSVDSRNQPQHF. The CDR3 DNA reads as TGTGCCAGTAGCGTGGACAGCCGCAATCAGCCCCAGCATTTT.

This clone came up a few times. V is TRBV5-1 and J is TRBJ2-2, with D perhaps matching TRBD1 (6 bases). CDR3 length: 16 residues. Germline V lookup: CDR1 SGHRS, CDR2 YFSETQ. Trimming pared 4 bases from V and 7 bases from J, leaving 20 bases between. CDR3 region: CASSRTDSTTIGELFF. The CDR3 nucleotides read TGCGCCAGCAGCCGGACAGACTCTACCACAATCGGGGAGCTGTTTTTT.

The chain couples TRBV11-3 to TRBJ2-7; no definite D call. The CDR3 contains 11 residues. Germline V gives CDR1 SGHNT, CDR2 YENEEA. V gave up 2 bases and J gave up 4 bases, with 3 bases separating them. The CDR3 sequence is CASSLRYEQYF. In nucleotides, the CDR3 is TGTGCCAGCAGCTTAAGGTACGAGCAGTACTTC.

Concerning this clone itself: A far larger clone is one base from this, pointing to a likely read error. The chain carries TRBV7-7 and TRBJ2-7; 8 bases map to TRBD2. Germline CDR1 and CDR2: SSHAT and FNYEAQ (reference sequence). CDR3 size: 15 residues. The CDR3 region is CASTATSAQAHEQYF. Here the CDR3 DNA reads TGTGCTAGCACGGCGACTAGCGCACAAGCCCACGAGCAGTACTTC. The complete variable domain, with remaining parts taken from reference TRBV7-7 and TRBJ2-7, reads GAGVSQSPRYKVTKRGQDVTLRCDPISSHATLYWYQQALGQGPEFLTYFNYEAQPDKSGLPSDRFSAERPEGSISTLTIQRTEQRDSAMYRCASTATSAQAHEQYFGPGTRLTVT.

The chain is built from TRBV7-2 and TRBJ1-5; D might be TRBD1 (5 bases). Trimming cost V 5 bases and J 6 bases, with 11 bases left between them. The length of the CDR3 is 13 residues. Germline V gene sequence: CDR1 SGHTA, CDR2 FQGNSA. CDR3 sequence: CASSPNGGQPQHF. CDR3 sequence (DNA): TGTGCCAGCAGCCCCAACGGGGGTCAGCCCCAGCATTTT.

The chain uses TRBV7-3 and TRBJ2-3, with D tentatively TRBD2 (5 bases). Germline V gene lookup returns CDR1 SGHTA and CDR2 FQGTGA. V was clipped by 5 bases and J by 0 bases, with 9 bases between them. This CDR3 is 14 amino acids long. The CDR3 coding sequence is TGTGCCAGCAGCCTCGGACTGAGCACAGATACGCAGTATTTT. Translation: CASSLGLSTDTQYF.

A few counts support this clone. This CDR3 reads CASSPVSDDQPQHF. The CDR3 bases are TGTGCCAGCAGCCCCGTCTCGGACGATCAGCCCCAGCATTTT. This chain joins TRBV7-9 and TRBJ1-5; D unresolved. Trimming stripped 5 bases from V and 5 bases from J, with 13 bases between. The germline V gene encodes CDR1 SEHNR and CDR2 FQNEAQ (reference sequence). The CDR3 sequence is 14 residues long.

V gene TRBV4-2 combines with J gene TRBJ2-1, with 8 nucleotides matching TRBD2. The CDR3 is 16 residues long. J lost 2 bases, V lost 8 bases, and 11 bases had no gene match. CDR1 and CDR2 from the germline V gene are LGHNA and YNFKEQ. The CDR3 DNA is TGTGCCAGCGGCGGGGGGCGGGAATTTACCTACAATGAGCAGTTCTTC. Translated: CASGGGREFTYNEQFF.

The gene calls are TRBV11-2 and TRBJ2-7; D is unresolved. CDR3 length: 12 residues. The V gene's germline CDR1 is SGHAT and CDR2 FQNNGV. The ends were cut back, 4 bases at V and 2 bases at J, with 6 bases in the middle. In DNA form, the CDR3 reads TGTGCCAGCAGCTCGAAGGCCTACGAGCAGTACTTC. Translated, it gives CASSSKAYEQYF.

The genes are TRBV6-5 and TRBJ1-1, with a tentative D call TRBD1 (6 bases). CDR1 and CDR2 (germline): MNHEY, SVGAGI. V was shortened by 6 bases and J by 4 bases, with 15 bases between the two germline ends. This CDR3 spans 14 amino acids. The CDR3 loop reads CASSLTGRGTEAFF. The CDR3 DNA follows: TGTGCCAGCAGCCTGACAGGTCGTGGCACTGAAGCTTTCTTT.

This chain connects TRBV7-6 to TRBJ2-2; TRBD2 agrees at 16 bases. The CDR3 sequence is 17 residues long. The V gene's germline CDR1 is SGHVS and CDR2 FNYEAQ. Losses at the gene ends were 4 bases for V and 5 bases for J; bases not matched to a gene: 4. The CDR3 sequence: CASSSGTSGRGTGELFF. In DNA form, the CDR3 reads TGTGCCAGCAGCTCCGGGACTAGCGGGAGGGGGACCGGGGAGCTGTTTTTT.

V gene TRBV5-1 combines with J gene TRBJ2-1; 9 bases match TRBD1. The CDR3 consists of 15 residues. V lost 4 bases to trimming and J lost 2 bases; unmatched junction nucleotides: 4. Germline CDR1 reads SGHRS; CDR2 reads YFSETQ. The CDR3 bases are TGCGCCAGCAGCCCGGGACAGGGTACCTACAATGAGCAGTTCTTC. It specifies CASSPGQGTYNEQFF.

The V gene is TRBV10-3, the J gene TRBJ2-5; D gene ambiguous. Near its end, the DNA agrees better with TRBJ2-7, so the J call may be wrong. The CDR3 totals 12 residues. Germline lookup yields CDR1 ENHRY and CDR2 SYGVKD. CDR3 in amino acids: CAISDNTYEQYF. The CDR3 region has the DNA TGTGCCATCAGTGACAATACCTACGAGCAGTACTTC.

This chain uses TRBV27 with TRBJ2-3; tentative D call: TRBD1 (6 bases). Germline V gene sequence: CDR1 MNHEY, CDR2 SMNVEV (reference sequence). The CDR3 has 13 amino acids. V gave up 6 bases and J gave up 6 bases, with 13 bases separating them. CDR3 coding DNA: TGTGCCAGCAGGACGTGGGGGCTGGATACGCAGTATTTT. Amino acids: CASRTWGLDTQYF.

The rearrangement links TRBV18 to TRBJ1-2; TRBD1 matches at 7 bases. The CDR3 has 13 residues. CDR1 and CDR2 (germline): KGHSH, LQKENI. V was clipped by 5 bases and J by 0 bases; unmatched bases: 0. DNA of the CDR3: TGTGCCAGCTCAGACAGGGCTAACTATGGCTACACCTTC. It encodes CASSDRANYGYTF.